The 18 T cell receptor beta chains given below trace back to one sample, sequenced in a study of beta chain features in type 1 diabetes. Expressed TCRB transcripts were sequenced, since all the RNA that had been isolated was reverse transcribed. Method: immunoSEQ multiplex PCR; TCRdb's copy keeps in-frame clones and lacks some. The sample carries about 620,000 clones, around a sixth recorded once. Sequences were obtained from naive CD4+ T cells from blood. Receptors were obtained from a man between 18 and 29 years old in good health.

This clone showed up just a few times. CDR3 DNA: TGTGCCAGTGGGGGGTCGGCTCCTTCCGGGCAGCAGTACTTC. Translation: CASGGSAPSGQQYF. This chain connects TRBV2 to TRBJ2-7, with D maybe TRBD2 (6 bases). Trimming stripped 9 bases from V and 8 bases from J, with 23 bases between. This CDR3 spans 14 amino acids. Germline lookup yields CDR1 SNHLY and CDR2 FYNNEI.

This clone showed up just once. The chain couples TRBV27 to TRBJ2-5; 16 bases fit TRBD2. Germline trimming cut 3 bases from V and 5 bases from J; bases unmatched to any gene: 9. CDR1 MNHEY and CDR2 SMNVEV come from the germline V gene (reference sequence). There are 18 residues in the CDR3. The CDR3 coding sequence is TGTGCCAGCAGTTTCGGGACTAGCGGGAGGGCCAGGGGGGAGACCCAGTACTTC. Its translation is CASSFGTSGRARGETQYF.

This clone was detected a few times. The same CDR3 also results from other DNA sequences found in this sample. The rearrangement links TRBV4-3 to TRBJ2-3; D call uncertain. This CDR3 has 13 residues. Trimming took 0 bases from V and 5 from J, leaving 6 bases between them. Germline CDR1 LGHNA, CDR2 YSLEER. CDR3 region: CASSQDHKDTQYF. In nucleotides, the CDR3 is TGCGCCAGCAGCCAAGATCATAAAGATACGCAGTATTTT.

The chain links TRBV28 to TRBJ2-1, with D tentatively TRBD1 (6 bases). The CDR3 is made up of 14 amino acids. CDR1 is MDHEN and CDR2 is SYDVKM in the germline V gene. Trimming shortened V by 2 bases and J by 9 bases, and 14 bases separated the two germline ends. The DNA of the CDR3 is TGTGCCAGCAGTTTAGGCAGGGGCCTAAGTGAGCAGTTCTTC. It translates to CASSLGRGLSEQFF.

Regarding this clone: In the same sample, other DNA sequences code for this CDR3. V usage is TRBV11-2 and J usage is TRBJ2-5; D is uncertain. This CDR3 contains 11 residues. Germline CDR1 and CDR2: SGHAT and FQNNGV. The germline V and J ends were trimmed by 3 bases and 5 bases, with 4 bases remaining between them. CDR3: CASSLRETQYF. The CDR3 coding sequence is TGTGCCAGCAGCTTGAGGGAGACCCAGTACTTC.

This clone was picked up a small number of times. This specimen includes other DNA sequences encoding the same CDR3. The CDR3 DNA reads as TGTGCCAGCAGCCCGGACAGTAACTATGGCTACACCTTC. This sequence encodes CASSPDSNYGYTF. The genes are TRBV2 and TRBJ1-2; TRBD1 is a possible D gene (6 bases). The V gene's germline CDR1 is SNHLY and CDR2 FYNNEI. Trimming removed 6 bases at V and 1 base at J, with 9 bases between. The CDR3 covers 13 residues.

A remark on this clone: The same CDR3 arises from other DNA sequences in this sample as well. This chain links TRBV28 with TRBJ1-5; TRBD1 matches 8 bases. With V trimmed by 6 bases and J by 2 bases, 3 bases remained unmatched. The germline CDR1 and CDR2 sequences are MDHEN and SYDVKM. CDR3 size: 14 residues. The chain's CDR3 is CASRQTGGNQPQHF. The CDR3 region has the DNA TGTGCCAGCAGACAGACAGGGGGCAATCAGCCCCAGCATTTT.

The chain recombines TRBV7-3 with TRBJ2-7; possibly TRBD1 or TRBD2 for D (5 bases each). The CDR3 loop spans 11 amino acids. Trimming took off 5 bases at V and 4 bases at J, with 6 bases between the two ends. In germline, CDR1 is SGHTA, CDR2 FQGTGA. CDR3 DNA sequence: TGTGCCAGCAGCGAGGGGTACGAGCAGTACTTC. Residues: CASSEGYEQYF.

The V and J genes are TRBV10-3 and TRBJ1-1; 7 nucleotides match TRBD1. The CDR3 covers 15 residues. Germline CDR1 is ENHRY and CDR2 is SYGVKD. Losses at the gene ends were 6 bases for V and 0 bases for J; bases not matched to a gene: 7. The CDR3 DNA reads as TGTGCCATCAGCGGGGACAGAAACATGAACACTGAAGCTTTCTTT. This translates into CAISGDRNMNTEAFF.

V usage is TRBV7-2 and J usage is TRBJ2-3; D may be TRBD1 (8 bases). This CDR3 has 15 amino acids. V dropped 7 bases and J dropped 0 bases, with 14 bases sitting between them. Germline CDR1 SGHTA, CDR2 FQGNSA. The CDR3 coding sequence is TGTGCCAGCAACTACAGGGGGGGTAGCACAGATACGCAGTATTTT. It yields the protein CASNYRGGSTDTQYF. The variable domain in full, completed from reference TRBV7-2 and TRBJ2-3, reads GAGVSQSPSNKVTEKGKDVELRCDPISGHTALYWYRQSLGQGLEFLIYFQGNSAPDKSGLPSDRFSAERTGGSVSTLTIQRTQQEDSAVYLCASNYRGGSTDTQYFGPGTRLTVL.

This clone turned up a few times. The rearrangement uses TRBV7-2 and TRBJ1-1; D gene ambiguous. Trimming stripped 1 base from V and 11 bases from J, with 8 bases between. This CDR3 has 11 amino acids. The germline V gene has CDR1 SGHTA and CDR2 FQGNSA. The CDR3 nucleotides are TGTGCCAGCAGCTTAGGCTCCCCCGCTTTCTTT. Its protein product is CASSLGSPAFF.

The genes are TRBV29-1 and TRBJ1-2, with D unclear. The CDR3 covers 11 residues. V gave up 3 bases and J gave up 7 bases, with 9 bases separating them. CDR1 is SQVTM and CDR2 is ANQGSEA in the germline V gene. The chain's CDR3 is CSVDQYGGYTF. The DNA for the CDR3 is TGCAGCGTTGATCAATATGGTGGCTACACCTTC.

V usage is TRBV9 and J usage is TRBJ2-3; 11 bases agree with TRBD2. V was pared by 4 bases and J by 2 bases, with 6 bases of the junction left unmatched. Germline V gene data show CDR1 as SGDLS and CDR2 as YYNGEE. CDR3 length equals 16 residues. In DNA form, the CDR3 reads TGTGCCAGCAGCCCAGGGACTAGCGGTTTCACAGATACGCAGTATTTT. This translates into CASSPGTSGFTDTQYF.

The chain links TRBV18 to TRBJ1-1; D ambiguous. Trimming removed 1 base from V and 5 bases from J, with 8 bases in between. The CDR3 spans 13 residues. Looked up from germline, CDR1 is KGHSH and CDR2 is LQKENI. The CDR3 nucleotides read TGTGCCAGCTCACCACTTGGGAGGACTGAAGCTTTCTTT. Amino acids: CASSPLGRTEAFF.

Of note for this clone: Other nucleotide sequences from this sample produce the same CDR3. The gene calls are TRBV18 and TRBJ2-3; no reliable D call. V was cut by 6 bases and J by 3 bases, with 7 bases left in between. CDR3 length: 12 residues. Germline V gene lookup returns CDR1 KGHSH and CDR2 LQKENI. In DNA, the CDR3 is TGTGCCAGCTCTCCCCGAACAGATACGCAGTATTTT. As protein: CASSPRTDTQYF.

This clone has a handful of counts. This CDR3 is also generated by other DNA sequences in the sample. The chain joins TRBV5-4 to TRBJ2-5; 7 positions agree with TRBD2. The CDR3 sequence is 13 residues long. Unmatched junction bases numbered 1, after V lost 0 bases and J lost 5 bases. Germline loops: CDR1 SGHNT, CDR2 YYREEE (reference sequence). The DNA of the CDR3 is TGTGCCAGCAGCTTGGGAGCGGGGGAGACCCAGTACTTC. The encoded protein is CASSLGAGETQYF.

This clone was seen more than once but under ten times. The V and J genes are TRBV18 and TRBJ2-1; 11 bases fit TRBD2. Trimming cost V 4 bases and J 8 bases; bases outside gene matches: 7. This CDR3 has 15 residues. Germline lookup yields CDR1 KGHSH and CDR2 LQKENI. In DNA form, the CDR3 reads TGTGCCAGCTCACTAACTAGCGGGAGTAATTATGAGCAGTTCTTC. It specifies CASSLTSGSNYEQFF.

The chain uses TRBV10-3 and TRBJ2-7; D is perhaps TRBD1 or TRBD2 (5 bases each). This CDR3 has 13 residues. Trimming took 7 bases from V and 6 from J, leaving 16 bases between them. The germline V gene has CDR1 ENHRY and CDR2 SYGVKD. In DNA, the CDR3 is TGTGCCATCACGGGGACCGCGGTTGGCGAGCAGTACTTC. The encoded protein is CAITGTAVGEQYF.